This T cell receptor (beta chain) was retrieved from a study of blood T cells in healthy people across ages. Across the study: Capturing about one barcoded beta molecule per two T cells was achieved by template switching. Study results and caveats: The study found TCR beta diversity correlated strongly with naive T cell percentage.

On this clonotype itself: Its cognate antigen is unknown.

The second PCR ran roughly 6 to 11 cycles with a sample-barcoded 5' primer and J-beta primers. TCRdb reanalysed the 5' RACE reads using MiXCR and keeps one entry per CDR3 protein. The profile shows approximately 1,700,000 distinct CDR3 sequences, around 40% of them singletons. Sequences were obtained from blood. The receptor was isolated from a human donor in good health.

CDR3 amino acids: CASSLDWAKDTQYF. Written as DNA, the CDR3 is TGTGCCAGCAGCTTAGACTGGGCGAAGGATACGCAGTATTTT. The chain couples TRBV7-2 to TRBJ2-3; no definite D call. V was clipped by 1 base and J by 6 bases, with 11 bases between them. Germline V CDR1 and CDR2: SGHTA, FQGNSA. CDR3 length: 14 amino acids.